What follows are 29 T cell receptor beta chains derived from one specimen sequenced in a study of cytomegalovirus exposure and HLA in healthy donors. Vbeta (60) and Jbeta (13) primers were used in the PCR. Here immunoSEQ multiplex PCR was the method, and the copy in TCRdb shows in-frame clones only, minus some. Of about 220,000 clones listed, just over 75% are singletons. Specimen: PBMCs. These receptors all come from a man aged 18-30 years in good health and CMV-seronegative.

V is TRBV5-4 and J is TRBJ1-2; 10 bases line up with TRBD1. Looked up from germline, CDR1 is SGHNT and CDR2 is YYREEE (reference sequence). The CDR3 spans 17 residues. Trimming at V came to 6 bases and at J to 6 bases, leaving 17 bases not matched to a gene. CDR3 protein: CASNPTPGQGWKDGYTF. The CDR3 DNA is TGTGCCAGCAACCCAACCCCGGGACAGGGGTGGAAGGATGGCTACACCTTC.

V is TRBV5-1 and J is TRBJ2-1; perhaps TRBD1 as D (6 bases). With 4 bases removed from V and 6 bases from J, the gap between germline ends came to 11 bases. The CDR3 loop spans 13 amino acids. Per the germline V gene, CDR1 is SGHRS and CDR2 is YFSETQ. CDR3 coding DNA: TGCGCCAGCAGCCCGGACAGCTTCAATGAGCAGTTCTTC. Amino acid sequence: CASSPDSFNEQFF.

The chain recombines TRBV5-5 with TRBJ1-5, with TRBD1 identical over 9 bases. The CDR3 totals 15 residues. V lost 2 bases, J lost 7 bases, and 7 bases stayed unmatched. From germline, CDR1 is SGHKS and CDR2 YYEKEE (reference sequence). The CDR3 region is CASSFAGQGRQPQHF. The CDR3, as DNA: TGTGCCAGCAGCTTCGCGGGACAGGGAAGGCAGCCCCAGCATTTT. Combining the CDR3 with reference TRBV5-5 and TRBJ1-5 gives the whole variable domain DAGVTQSPTHLIKTRGQQVTLRCSPISGHKSVSWYQQVLGQGPQFIFQYYEKEERGRGNFPDRFSARQFPNYSSELNVNALLLGDSALYLCASSFAGQGRQPQHFGDGTRLSIL.

The chain is built from TRBV29-1 and TRBJ2-1; weak D call: TRBD1 (6 bases). The length of the CDR3 is 17 residues. With 7 bases removed from V and 0 bases from J, the gap between germline ends came to 22 bases. The germline gives CDR1 SQVTM, CDR2 ANQGSEA. DNA of the CDR3: TGCAGCGCCGAGGGAAAACAGGGTCTTAGCTCCTACAATGAGCAGTTCTTC. Protein: CSAEGKQGLSSYNEQFF.

V is TRBV27 and J is TRBJ1-6; D is possibly TRBD1 (5 bases). Deletions cut 6 bases from V and 7 bases from J, with 10 bases between. Germline-derived CDR1 and CDR2 are MNHEY and SMNVEV (reference sequence). The CDR3 loop spans 13 amino acids. The CDR3 region is CASSPRGNSPLHF. The DNA of the CDR3 is TGTGCCAGCAGCCCCCGGGGGAATTCACCCCTCCACTTT.

The CDR3 here is CATSRKRQPQHF. CDR3 DNA sequence: TGTGCCACCAGCCGCAAGCGGCAGCCCCAGCATTTT. This chain joins TRBV15 and TRBJ1-5; D is uncertain. V was cut by 5 bases and J by 7 bases, with 9 bases left in between. The CDR3 consists of 12 residues. Per germline, CDR1 LNHNV and CDR2 YYDKDF (reference sequence).

The chain is built from TRBV9 and TRBJ2-1; 10 nucleotides line up with TRBD2. This CDR3 spans 16 amino acids. From germline, CDR1 is SGDLS and CDR2 YYNGEE. The trim removed 6 bases at V and 2 bases at J, leaving 8 bases unmatched. For the CDR3, the DNA is TGTGCCAGCATAGGGGCTAGCGGGAGTCCCTACAATGAGCAGTTCTTC. Amino acid sequence: CASIGASGSPYNEQFF.

The chain recombines TRBV6-5 with TRBJ2-5; tentative D call: TRBD2 (7 bases). The CDR3 length is 16 residues. V was cut by 0 bases and J by 7 bases, with 18 bases left in between. Germline V gene sequence: CDR1 MNHEY, CDR2 SVGAGI. CDR3 nucleotide sequence: TGTGCCAGCAGTTACTCGAAGGGGGGGGGAAGCGGGACCCAGTACTTC. Amino acids: CASSYSKGGGSGTQYF.

This clone has only a few counts. The chain couples TRBV7-9 to TRBJ2-1; 8 bases align to TRBD1. The CDR3 is 16 amino acids. After removal of 2 bases from V and 7 bases from J, the junction contained 10 bases not matched to a gene. Germline V gene data show CDR1 as SEHNR and CDR2 as FQNEAQ (reference sequence). The CDR3 sequence: CASSLYPDRARNEQFF. CDR3 nucleotide sequence: TGTGCCAGCAGCTTATACCCGGACAGGGCCCGGAATGAGCAGTTCTTC.

The chain employs TRBV6-6 and TRBJ2-7; D call uncertain. The CDR3 spans 13 residues. Trimming cost V 4 bases and J 3 bases, with 10 bases left between them. Germline CDR1 reads MNHNY; CDR2 reads SVGAGI (reference sequence). The CDR3 protein is CASSSELVYEQYF. The DNA for the CDR3 is TGTGCCAGCAGTTCAGAATTGGTCTACGAGCAGTACTTC.

The V call is TRBV18, the J call TRBJ2-3, with 9 positions matching TRBD1. The CDR3 consists of 17 residues. Germline V CDR1 and CDR2: KGHSH, LQKENI. Trimming at V came to 0 bases and at J to 3 bases, leaving 7 bases not matched to a gene. In DNA, the CDR3 is TGTGCCAGCTCACCACCCCCGACAGGGGGAGTAACAGATACGCAGTATTTT. Its protein is CASSPPPTGGVTDTQYF.

The J gene is TRBJ2-1, the V gene TRBV6-5; D uncertain. Looked up from germline, CDR1 is MNHEY and CDR2 is SVGAGI. The CDR3 sequence is 13 residues long. Trimming shortened V by 4 bases and J by 10 bases, and 14 bases separated the two germline ends. CDR3 in amino acids: CASSSYSVSEQFF. Written as DNA, the CDR3 is TGTGCCAGCAGTTCTTACTCCGTTTCGGAGCAGTTCTTC.

The rearrangement uses TRBV9 and TRBJ2-7, with D possibly being TRBD1 (6 bases). The CDR3 has 14 amino acids. Trimming left V 2 bases short and J 6 bases short, with 15 bases between. Germline-derived CDR1 and CDR2 are SGDLS and YYNGEE. CDR3 DNA: TGTGCCAGCAGCGTTGGACAGCCCAGCCTCGAGCAGTACTTC. It translates to CASSVGQPSLEQYF.

The chain is built from TRBV13 and TRBJ2-7, with TRBD2 as a possible D gene (6 bases). This CDR3 has 15 amino acids. V was clipped by 5 bases and J by 4 bases, with 18 bases between them. Germline CDR1 PRHDT, CDR2 FYEKMQ (reference sequence). The DNA of the CDR3 is TGTGCCAGCAGCCCCTCGCCGGGAGCCCTGTACGAGCAGTACTTC. It encodes CASSPSPGALYEQYF.

The rearrangement links TRBV11-2 to TRBJ1-3; D is uncertain. The germline gives CDR1 SGHAT, CDR2 FQNNGV. V was clipped by 0 bases and J by 8 bases, with 11 bases between them. The CDR3 loop spans 14 amino acids. The CDR3 sequence: CASSLDLVYDTIYF. CDR3 nucleotide sequence: TGTGCCAGCAGCTTAGATCTAGTTTATGACACCATATATTTT.

This clone was observed a handful of times. The CDR3 loop is CASSRKRQGNTEAFF. In DNA form, the CDR3 reads TGCGCCAGCAGCCGCAAAAGACAGGGTAATACTGAAGCTTTCTTT. The V call is TRBV4-1, the J call TRBJ1-1; 7 positions match TRBD1. The CDR3 runs to 15 residues. J lost 5 bases, V lost 4 bases, and 10 bases had no gene match. Germline V CDR1 and CDR2: MGHRA, YSYEKL.

The gene calls are TRBV4-1 and TRBJ1-6; D is uncertain. Looked up from germline, CDR1 is MGHRA and CDR2 is YSYEKL. The CDR3 extends over 15 amino acids. With 1 base removed from V and 7 bases from J, the gap between germline ends came to 11 bases. The CDR3 loop reads CASSQVGGKNSPLHF. The DNA of the CDR3 is TGCGCCAGCAGCCAAGTGGGCGGGAAGAATTCACCCCTCCACTTT.

This clone turned up a few times. This chain uses TRBV9 with TRBJ2-5; D is perhaps TRBD2 (6 bases). Germline values: CDR1 SGDLS, CDR2 YYNGEE. The CDR3 totals 13 residues. The germline V and J ends were trimmed by 5 bases and 2 bases, with 10 bases remaining between them. The CDR3 DNA reads as TGTGCCAGCAGTTGGGACTCTCAAGAGACCCAGTACTTC. Residues: CASSWDSQETQYF. Looking up the rest from reference TRBV9 and TRBJ2-5 gives the full variable domain: DSGVTQTPKHLITATGQRVTLRCSPRSGDLSVYWYQQSLDQGLQFLIQYYNGEERAKGNILERFSAQQFPDLHSELNLSSLELGDSALYFCASSWDSQETQYFGPGTRLLVL.

The chain has TRBV5-1 and TRBJ1-1; 8 bases agree with TRBD1. Trimming cost V 0 bases and J 1 base; bases outside gene matches: 14. The CDR3 consists of 19 residues. CDR1 and CDR2 from the germline V gene are SGHRS and YFSETQ. The CDR3 DNA sequence: TGCGCCAGCAGCTTGGGTCCCTCCCGACAGGGGAGGAGGAACACTGAAGCTTTCTTT. Translating it yields CASSLGPSRQGRRNTEAFF.

This clone has more than one count but fewer than ten. This chain links TRBV5-1 with TRBJ2-2; maybe TRBD1 (5 bases). In germline, CDR1 is SGHRS, CDR2 YFSETQ. CDR3 length equals 16 residues. V dropped 0 bases and J dropped 4 bases, with 13 bases sitting between them. The CDR3, as DNA: TGCGCCAGCAGCTTGGCAGGTTTGGGGCCCACCGGGGAGCTGTTTTTT. The encoded protein is CASSLAGLGPTGELFF.

The chain joins TRBV30 to TRBJ2-5; TRBD1 agrees at 8 bases. Gene TRBJ2-7 matches the end of the DNA better, so the J call may be wrong. The CDR3 has 13 amino acids. Germline assignment: CDR1 GTSNPN and CDR2 SVGIG (reference sequence). CDR3 region: CASGTGLSYEQYF. The CDR3 nucleotides read TGTGCCTCCGGGACAGGCCTGTCCTACGAGCAGTACTTC.

The chain carries TRBV4-1 and TRBJ2-3; 12 bases map to TRBD2. This CDR3 has 15 residues. V trimming: 4 bases; J trimming: 6 bases; junction bases outside the gene matches: 5. Germline values: CDR1 MGHRA, CDR2 YSYEKL. The CDR3 spells CASSPTSGRWDTQYF. CDR3 DNA sequence: TGCGCCAGCAGCCCAACTAGCGGGAGGTGGGATACGCAGTATTTT.

The gene calls are TRBV19 and TRBJ2-1; 11 bases line up with TRBD2. The CDR3 is made up of 16 amino acids. Germline V lookup: CDR1 LNHDA, CDR2 SQIVND (reference sequence). With 6 bases clipped from V and 7 bases from J, the junction kept 11 bases outside the gene matches. The CDR3 sequence: CASRALAGGPRNEQFF. The CDR3, as DNA: TGTGCCAGTAGAGCTTTAGCGGGAGGGCCAAGGAATGAGCAGTTCTTC.

V and J are TRBV5-4 and TRBJ2-7; TRBD2 matches 8 bases. The germline CDR1 and CDR2 sequences are SGHNT and YYREEE (reference sequence). V gave up 4 bases and J gave up 3 bases; unmatched junction bases: 12. This CDR3 is 16 amino acids long. CDR3 sequence (DNA): TGTGCCAGCAGCCCCGACCCCGGGAGGGGAAGCTACGAGCAGTACTTC. Translated: CASSPDPGRGSYEQYF.

The CDR3 reads CASSELPGDSPLHF. The CDR3 region has the DNA TGTGCCAGCAGTGAGCTCCCAGGGGATTCACCCCTCCACTTT. The rearrangement joins TRBV2 to TRBJ1-6; a weak D match, TRBD1 (6 bases). Germline V gives CDR1 SNHLY, CDR2 FYNNEI. This CDR3 spans 14 amino acids. Trimming left V 3 bases short and J 8 bases short, with 11 bases between. The entire variable domain, with the rest obtained from reference TRBV2 and TRBJ1-6, is as follows: EPEVTQTPSHQVTQMGQEVILRCVPISNHLYFYWYRQILGQKVEFLVSFYNNEISEKSEIFDDQFSVERPDGSNFTLKIRSTKLEDSAMYFCASSELPGDSPLHFGNGTRLTVT.

In nucleotides, the CDR3 is TGCAGTGCTACGGGTGGAGAGCAGTACTTC. The encoded protein is CSATGGEQYF. The gene calls are TRBV20-1 and TRBJ2-7; the D is unclear. The CDR3 extends over 10 amino acids. From germline, CDR1 is DFQATT and CDR2 SNEGSKA (reference sequence). Trimming shortened V by 4 bases and J by 7 bases, and 8 bases separated the two germline ends.

V and J are TRBV7-8 and TRBJ2-3; 11 bases are shared with TRBD2. V was pared by 3 bases and J by 0 bases, with 2 bases of the junction left unmatched. There are 16 residues in the CDR3. Germline V CDR1 and CDR2: SGHVS, FQNEAQ. CDR3 region: CASSFRLAGSTDTQYF. The DNA of the CDR3 is TGTGCCAGCAGCTTTCGACTAGCGGGGAGCACAGATACGCAGTATTTT.

The chain uses TRBV12-5 and TRBJ2-5, with 9 bases lining up with TRBD1. The CDR3 covers 14 residues. Trimming cost V 5 bases and J 4 bases; bases outside gene matches: 5. Germline V gene data show CDR1 as LGHNT and CDR2 as FRNRAP. The CDR3 coding sequence is TGTGCTAGTGGTAGGGGACAGGGCGGAGAGACCCAGTACTTC. This codes for CASGRGQGGETQYF.

The chain joins TRBV5-1 to TRBJ2-7; D ambiguous. V was clipped by 0 bases and J by 0 bases, with 4 bases between them. Germline-derived CDR1 and CDR2 are SGHRS and YFSETQ. The CDR3 sequence is 13 residues long. Here the CDR3 reads CASSLELSYEQYF. The CDR3 region has the DNA TGCGCCAGCAGCTTGGAGCTCTCCTACGAGCAGTACTTC.